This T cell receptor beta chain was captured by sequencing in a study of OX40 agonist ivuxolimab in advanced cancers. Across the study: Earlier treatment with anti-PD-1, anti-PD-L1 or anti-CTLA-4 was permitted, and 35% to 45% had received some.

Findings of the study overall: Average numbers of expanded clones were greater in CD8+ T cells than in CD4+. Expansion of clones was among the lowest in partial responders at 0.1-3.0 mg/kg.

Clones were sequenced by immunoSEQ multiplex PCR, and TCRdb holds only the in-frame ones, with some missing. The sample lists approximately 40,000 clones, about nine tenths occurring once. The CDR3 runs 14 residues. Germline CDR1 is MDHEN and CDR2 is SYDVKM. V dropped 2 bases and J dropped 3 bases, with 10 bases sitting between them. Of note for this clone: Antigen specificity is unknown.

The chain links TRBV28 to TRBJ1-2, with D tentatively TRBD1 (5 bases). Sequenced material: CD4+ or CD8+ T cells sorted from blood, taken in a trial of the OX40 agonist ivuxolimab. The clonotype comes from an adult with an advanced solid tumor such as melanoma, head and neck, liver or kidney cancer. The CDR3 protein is CASSLPRRDYGYTF. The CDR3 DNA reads TGTGCCAGCAGTTTACCCCGCAGGGACTATGGCTACACCTTC.